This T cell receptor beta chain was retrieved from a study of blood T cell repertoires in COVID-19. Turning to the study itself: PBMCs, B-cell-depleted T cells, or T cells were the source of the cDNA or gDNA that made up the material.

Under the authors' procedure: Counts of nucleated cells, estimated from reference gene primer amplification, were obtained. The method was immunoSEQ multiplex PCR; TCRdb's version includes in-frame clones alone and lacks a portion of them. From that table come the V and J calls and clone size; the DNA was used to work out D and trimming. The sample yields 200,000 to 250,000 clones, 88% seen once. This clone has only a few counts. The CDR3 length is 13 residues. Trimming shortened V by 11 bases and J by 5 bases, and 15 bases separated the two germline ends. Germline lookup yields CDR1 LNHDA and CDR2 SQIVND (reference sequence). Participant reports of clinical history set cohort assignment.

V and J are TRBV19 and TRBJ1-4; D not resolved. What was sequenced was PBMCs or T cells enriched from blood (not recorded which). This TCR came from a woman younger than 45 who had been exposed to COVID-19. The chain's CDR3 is CASAIANNEKLFF. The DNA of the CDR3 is TGTGCCTCCGCGATTGCAAACAATGAAAAACTGTTTTTT.